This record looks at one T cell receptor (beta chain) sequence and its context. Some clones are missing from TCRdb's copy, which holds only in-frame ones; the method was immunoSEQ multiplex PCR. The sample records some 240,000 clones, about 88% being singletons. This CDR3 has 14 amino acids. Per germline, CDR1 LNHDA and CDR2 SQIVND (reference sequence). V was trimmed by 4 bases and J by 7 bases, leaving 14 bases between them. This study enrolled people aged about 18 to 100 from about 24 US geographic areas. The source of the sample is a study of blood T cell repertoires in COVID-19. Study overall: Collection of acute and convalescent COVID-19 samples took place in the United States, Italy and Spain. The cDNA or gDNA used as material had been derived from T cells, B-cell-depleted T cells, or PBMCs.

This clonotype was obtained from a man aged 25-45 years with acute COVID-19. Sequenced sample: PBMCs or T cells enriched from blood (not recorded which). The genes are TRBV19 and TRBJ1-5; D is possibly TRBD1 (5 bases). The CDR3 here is CASSRVTGGQPQHF. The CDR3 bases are TGTGCCAGTAGTAGAGTTACAGGCGGCCAGCCCCAGCATTTT.